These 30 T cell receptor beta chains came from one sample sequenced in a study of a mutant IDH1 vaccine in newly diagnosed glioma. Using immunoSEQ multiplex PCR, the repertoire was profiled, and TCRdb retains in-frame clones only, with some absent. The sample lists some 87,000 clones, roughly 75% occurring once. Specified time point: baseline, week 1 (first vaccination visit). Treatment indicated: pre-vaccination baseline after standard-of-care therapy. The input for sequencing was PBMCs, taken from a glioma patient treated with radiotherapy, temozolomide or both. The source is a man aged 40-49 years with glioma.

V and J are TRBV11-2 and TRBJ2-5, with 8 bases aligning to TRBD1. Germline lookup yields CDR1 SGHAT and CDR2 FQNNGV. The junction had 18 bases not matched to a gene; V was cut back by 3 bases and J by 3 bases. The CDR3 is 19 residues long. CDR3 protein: CASSLEYPGQGDTKETQYF. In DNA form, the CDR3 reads TGTGCCAGCAGCTTGGAATACCCCGGACAGGGAGATACTAAAGAGACCCAGTACTTC.

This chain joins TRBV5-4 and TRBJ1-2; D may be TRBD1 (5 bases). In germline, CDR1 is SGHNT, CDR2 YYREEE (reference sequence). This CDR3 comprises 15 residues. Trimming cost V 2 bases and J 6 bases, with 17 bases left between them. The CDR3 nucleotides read TGTGCCAGCAGCTTAATTGACAGCGCTGGGGATGGCTACACCTTC. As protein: CASSLIDSAGDGYTF.

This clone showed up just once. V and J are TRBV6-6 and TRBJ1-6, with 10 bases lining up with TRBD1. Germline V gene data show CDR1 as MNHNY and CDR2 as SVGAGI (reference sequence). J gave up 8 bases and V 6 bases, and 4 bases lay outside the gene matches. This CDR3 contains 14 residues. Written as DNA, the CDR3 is TGTGCCAGCAGCCCCGGGACAGGGGATTCACCCCTCCACTTT. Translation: CASSPGTGDSPLHF.

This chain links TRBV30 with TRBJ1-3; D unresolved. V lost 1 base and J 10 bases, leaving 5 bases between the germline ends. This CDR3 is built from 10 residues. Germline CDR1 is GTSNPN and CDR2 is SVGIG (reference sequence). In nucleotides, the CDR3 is TGTGCCTGGAGTGCCAAAACCATATATTTT. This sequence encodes CAWSAKTIYF.

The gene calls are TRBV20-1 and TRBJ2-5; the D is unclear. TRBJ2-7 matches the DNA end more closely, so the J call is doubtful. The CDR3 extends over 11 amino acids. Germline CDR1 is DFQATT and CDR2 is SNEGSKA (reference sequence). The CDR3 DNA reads TGCAGTGCAAGGGATGCCTACGAGCAGTACTTC. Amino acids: CSARDAYEQYF.

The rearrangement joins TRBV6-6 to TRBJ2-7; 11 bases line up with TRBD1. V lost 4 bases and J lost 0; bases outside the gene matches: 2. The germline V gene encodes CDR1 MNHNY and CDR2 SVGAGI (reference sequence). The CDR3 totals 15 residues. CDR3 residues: CASSWGQGGSYEQYF. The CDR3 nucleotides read TGTGCCAGCAGTTGGGGACAGGGGGGCTCCTACGAGCAGTACTTC.

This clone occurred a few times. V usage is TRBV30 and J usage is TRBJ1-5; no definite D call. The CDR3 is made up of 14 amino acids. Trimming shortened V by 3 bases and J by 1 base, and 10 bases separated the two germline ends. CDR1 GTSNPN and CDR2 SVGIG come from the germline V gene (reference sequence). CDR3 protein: CAWSGGLSNQPQHF. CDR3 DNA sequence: TGTGCCTGGAGCGGAGGGTTGAGCAATCAGCCCCAGCATTTT. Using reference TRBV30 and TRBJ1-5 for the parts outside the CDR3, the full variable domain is SQTIHQWPATLVQPVGSPLSLECTVEGTSNPNLYWYRQAAGRGLQLLFYSVGIGQISSEVPQNLSASRPQDRQFILSSKKLLLSDSGFYLCAWSGGLSNQPQHFGDGTRLSIL.

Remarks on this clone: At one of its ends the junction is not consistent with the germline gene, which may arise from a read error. The CDR3 coding sequence is TGCAGCGTTGAAAAGGCGGGGGGTGAGCAGCTCTTC. Its translation: CSVEKAGGEQLF. This rearrangement joins TRBV29-1 to TRBJ2-1, with 8 bases aligning to TRBD2. The length of the CDR3 is 12 residues. Germline V lookup: CDR1 SQVTM, CDR2 ANQGSEA.

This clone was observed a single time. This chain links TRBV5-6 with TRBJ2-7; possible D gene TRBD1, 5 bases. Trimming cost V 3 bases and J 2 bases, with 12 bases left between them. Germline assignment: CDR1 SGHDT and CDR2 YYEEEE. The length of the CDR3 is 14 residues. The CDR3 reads CASSSYRSAYEQYF. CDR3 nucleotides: TGTGCCAGCAGCTCGTACAGGTCAGCCTACGAGCAGTACTTC.

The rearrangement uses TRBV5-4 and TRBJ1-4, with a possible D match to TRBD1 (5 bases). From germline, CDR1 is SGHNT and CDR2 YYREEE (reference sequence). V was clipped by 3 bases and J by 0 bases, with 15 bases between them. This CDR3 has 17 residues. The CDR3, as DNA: TGTGCCAGCAGCTGGGGAGGGGCGACTGCAACTAATGAAAAACTGTTTTTT. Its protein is CASSWGGATATNEKLFF.

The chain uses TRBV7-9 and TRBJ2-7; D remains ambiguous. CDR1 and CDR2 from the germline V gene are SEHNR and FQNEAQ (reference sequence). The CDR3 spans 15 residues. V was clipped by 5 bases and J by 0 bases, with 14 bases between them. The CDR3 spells CASSPSGGYSYEQYF. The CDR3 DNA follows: TGTGCCAGCAGCCCCTCCGGTGGTTACTCCTACGAGCAGTACTTC.

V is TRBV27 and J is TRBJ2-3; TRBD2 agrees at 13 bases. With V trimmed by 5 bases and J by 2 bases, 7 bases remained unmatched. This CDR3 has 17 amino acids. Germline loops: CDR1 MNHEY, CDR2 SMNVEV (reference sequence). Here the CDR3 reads CASSSLGTSGVTDTQYF. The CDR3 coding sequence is TGTGCCAGCAGTAGCCTTGGGACTAGCGGGGTCACAGATACGCAGTATTTT.

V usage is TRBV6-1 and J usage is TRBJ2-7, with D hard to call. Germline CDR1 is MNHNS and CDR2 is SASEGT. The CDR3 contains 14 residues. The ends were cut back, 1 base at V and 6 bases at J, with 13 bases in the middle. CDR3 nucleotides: TGTGCCAGCAGTGAAGGTAACTTTGCAGGCGAGCAGTACTTC. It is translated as CASSEGNFAGEQYF.

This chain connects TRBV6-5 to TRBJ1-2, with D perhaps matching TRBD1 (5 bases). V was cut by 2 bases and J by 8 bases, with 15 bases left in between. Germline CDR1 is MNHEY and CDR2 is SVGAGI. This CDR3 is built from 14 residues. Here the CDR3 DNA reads TGTGCCAGCAGTTACAGGCAGGGACTGGGAGGCTACACCTTC. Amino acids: CASSYRQGLGGYTF.

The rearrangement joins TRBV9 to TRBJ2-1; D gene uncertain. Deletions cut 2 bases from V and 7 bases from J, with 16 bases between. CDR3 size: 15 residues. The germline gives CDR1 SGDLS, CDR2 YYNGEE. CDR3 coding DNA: TGTGCCAGCAGCGTTGGCGGCAGAGTGGGGAATGAGCAGTTCTTC. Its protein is CASSVGGRVGNEQFF.

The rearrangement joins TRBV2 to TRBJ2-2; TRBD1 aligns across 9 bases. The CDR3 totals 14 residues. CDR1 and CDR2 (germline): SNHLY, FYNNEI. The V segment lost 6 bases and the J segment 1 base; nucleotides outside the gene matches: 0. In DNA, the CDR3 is TGTGCCAGCAGGGACAGGGGGAACACCGGGGAGCTGTTTTTT. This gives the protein CASRDRGNTGELFF.

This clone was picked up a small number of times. The CDR3 bases are TGTGCCAGTAGCGTGGGGGGTACGTTGGGAACTGAAGCTTTCTTT. This translates into CASSVGGTLGTEAFF. The V gene is TRBV19, the J gene TRBJ1-1, with D possibly TRBD1 on 5 matching bases. The CDR3 has 15 amino acids. Germline-derived CDR1 and CDR2 are LNHDA and SQIVND (reference sequence). V lost 6 bases to trimming and J lost 5 bases, with 19 bases between them.

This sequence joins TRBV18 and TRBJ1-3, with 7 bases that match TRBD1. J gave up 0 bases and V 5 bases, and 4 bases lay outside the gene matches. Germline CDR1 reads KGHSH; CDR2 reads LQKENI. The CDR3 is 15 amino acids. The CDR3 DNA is TGTGCCAGCTCAAGGACAGGAGACTCTGGAAACACCATATATTTT. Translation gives CASSRTGDSGNTIYF. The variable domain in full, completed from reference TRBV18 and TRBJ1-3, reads NAGVMQNPRHLVRRRGQEARLRCSPMKGHSHVYWYRQLPEEGLKFMVYLQKENIIDESGMPKERFSAEFPKEGPSILRIQQVVRGDSAAYFCASSRTGDSGNTIYFGEGSWLTVV.

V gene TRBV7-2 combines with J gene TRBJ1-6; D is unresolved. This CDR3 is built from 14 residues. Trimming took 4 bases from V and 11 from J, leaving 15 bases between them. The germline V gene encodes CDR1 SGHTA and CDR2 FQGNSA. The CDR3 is CASSSGPAQPPLHF. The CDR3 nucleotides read TGTGCCAGCAGCTCCGGGCCGGCGCAACCACCCCTCCACTTT.

The CDR3 DNA sequence: TGTGCCAGTAGACCAGGGGGTGAGGGCACCGGGGAGCTGTTTTTT. It specifies CASRPGGEGTGELFF. This rearrangement joins TRBV19 to TRBJ2-2; 7 nucleotides line up with TRBD1. The CDR3 is made up of 15 amino acids. Germline CDR1 reads LNHDA; CDR2 reads SQIVND (reference sequence). V shed 6 bases and J 4 bases; nucleotides not matched to a gene: 8.

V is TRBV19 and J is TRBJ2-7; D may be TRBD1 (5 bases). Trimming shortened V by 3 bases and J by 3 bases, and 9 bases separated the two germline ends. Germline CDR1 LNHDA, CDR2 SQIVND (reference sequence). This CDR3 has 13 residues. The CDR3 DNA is TGTGCCAGTAGTATCTGGCAGGGCTACGAGCAGTACTTC. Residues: CASSIWQGYEQYF.

Here the CDR3 reads CASSFSPSRLNTGELFF. The CDR3 DNA reads as TGTGCCAGCAGCTTTTCTCCTTCGCGGCTGAACACCGGGGAGCTGTTTTTT. This sequence joins TRBV7-6 and TRBJ2-2; no definite D call. This CDR3 comprises 17 residues. V lost 3 bases to trimming and J lost 1 base, with 15 bases between them. Looked up from germline, CDR1 is SGHVS and CDR2 is FNYEAQ.

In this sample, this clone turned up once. The CDR3 loop reads CASSISGHYEQYF. CDR3 nucleotides: TGCGCCAGCAGTATTAGCGGACACTACGAGCAGTACTTC. The V call is TRBV5-1, the J call TRBJ2-7; tentatively, D is TRBD2 (6 bases). Germline V CDR1 and CDR2: SGHRS, YFSETQ. The CDR3 runs to 13 residues. Trimming stripped 5 bases from V and 3 bases from J, with 12 bases between.

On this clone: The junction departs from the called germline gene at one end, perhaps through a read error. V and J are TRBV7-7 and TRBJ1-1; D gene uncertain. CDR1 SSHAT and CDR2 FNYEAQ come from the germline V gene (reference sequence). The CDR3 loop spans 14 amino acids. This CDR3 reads CASSAYESGGKAFF. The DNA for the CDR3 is TGTGCTAGCAGCGCCTACGAGTCGGGCGGGAAAGCTTTCTTT.

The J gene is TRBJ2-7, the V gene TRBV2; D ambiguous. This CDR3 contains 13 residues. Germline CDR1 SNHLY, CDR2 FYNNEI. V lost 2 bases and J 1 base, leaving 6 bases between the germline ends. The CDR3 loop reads CASSETPSYEQYF. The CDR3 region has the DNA TGTGCCAGCAGTGAAACGCCATCCTACGAGCAGTACTTC.

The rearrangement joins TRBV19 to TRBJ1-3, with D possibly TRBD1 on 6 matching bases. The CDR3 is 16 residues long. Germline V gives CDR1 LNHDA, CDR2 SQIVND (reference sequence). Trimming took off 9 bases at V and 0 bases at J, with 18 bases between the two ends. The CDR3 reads CASRARGLSSGNTIYF. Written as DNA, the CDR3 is TGTGCCAGCCGCGCCAGGGGTCTCAGCTCTGGAAACACCATATATTTT.

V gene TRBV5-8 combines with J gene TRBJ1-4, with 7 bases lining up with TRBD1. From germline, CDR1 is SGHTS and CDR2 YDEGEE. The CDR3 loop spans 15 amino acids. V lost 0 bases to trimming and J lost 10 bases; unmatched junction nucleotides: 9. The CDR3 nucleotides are TGTGCCAGCAGCTTGGAAGGGGGCAGTGGTGGAAAACTGTTTTTT. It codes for CASSLEGGSGGKLFF.

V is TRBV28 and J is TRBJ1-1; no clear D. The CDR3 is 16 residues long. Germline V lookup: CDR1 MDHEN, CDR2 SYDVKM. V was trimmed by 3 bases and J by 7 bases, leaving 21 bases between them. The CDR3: CASSFSLKGREFEAFF. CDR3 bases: TGTGCCAGCAGTTTTTCTCTCAAAGGAAGGGAGTTTGAAGCTTTCTTT.

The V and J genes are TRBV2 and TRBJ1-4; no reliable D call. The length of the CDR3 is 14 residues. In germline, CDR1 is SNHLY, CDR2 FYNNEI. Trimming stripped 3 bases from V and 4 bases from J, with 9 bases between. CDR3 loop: CASSDTYFNEKLFF. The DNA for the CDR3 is TGTGCCAGCAGTGATACCTATTTTAATGAAAAACTGTTTTTT.

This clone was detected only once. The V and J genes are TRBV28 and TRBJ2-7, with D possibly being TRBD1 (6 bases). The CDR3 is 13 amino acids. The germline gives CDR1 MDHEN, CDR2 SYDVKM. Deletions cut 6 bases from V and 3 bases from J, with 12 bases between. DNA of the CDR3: TGTGCCAGCAGCAGGGGTCCCCTCTACGAGCAGTACTTC. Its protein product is CASSRGPLYEQYF.